This entry is about one TCR beta chain. The data are from a study of cytomegalovirus exposure and HLA in healthy donors. The CDR3 runs 13 residues. Germline-derived CDR1 and CDR2 are SGHTA and FQGTGA. V gave up 4 bases and J gave up 5 bases, with 11 bases separating them. The study ran its PCR with 60 Vbeta and 13 Jbeta primers. Assay used: immunoSEQ multiplex PCR; TCRdb lists only in-frame clones, some missing. The sample has some 130,000 clones, 70% to 80% seen once; the top ten hold around 2%. Input material: PBMCs. The gene calls are TRBV7-3 and TRBJ1-1; D uncertain. This TCR was sampled from a man aged 25-40 years in good health and CMV-seronegative. The CDR3 sequence: CASSSNPVTEAFF. The CDR3 region has the DNA TGTGCCAGCAGCTCAAACCCGGTTACTGAAGCTTTCTTT.